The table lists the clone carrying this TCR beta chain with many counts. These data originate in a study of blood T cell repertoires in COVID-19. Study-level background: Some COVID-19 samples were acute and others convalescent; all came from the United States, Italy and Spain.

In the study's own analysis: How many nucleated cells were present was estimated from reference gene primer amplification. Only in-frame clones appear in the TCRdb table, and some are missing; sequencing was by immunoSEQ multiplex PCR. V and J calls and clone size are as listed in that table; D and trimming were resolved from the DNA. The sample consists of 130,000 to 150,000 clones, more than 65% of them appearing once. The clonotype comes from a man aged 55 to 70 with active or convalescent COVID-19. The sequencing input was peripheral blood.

CDR3 residues: CASSLSPLTTSGMNTEAFF. Here the CDR3 DNA reads TGTGCCAGCAGCTTATCCCCACTGACTACCTCGGGGATGAACACTGAAGCTTTCTTT. This chain joins TRBV7-8 and TRBJ1-1; D is unclear. This CDR3 comprises 19 residues. Germline CDR1 is SGHVS and CDR2 is FQNEAQ. The ends were cut back, 2 bases at V and 0 bases at J, with 22 bases in the middle.